The present T cell receptor (beta chain) was sequenced within a study of identical twins. This clonotype was observed at least ten times. Germline lookup yields CDR1 SGHAT and CDR2 FQNNGV. The CDR3 spans 15 residues. The germline V and J ends were trimmed by 0 bases and 2 bases, with 9 bases remaining between them. In TCRdb, the 5' RACE reads were re-called with MiXCR into one record per CDR3 protein. The profile shows fewer than 350,000 distinct CDR3 sequences, approximately 8% of them singletons. This same sample was also taken into another study, of yellow fever vaccine responses in identical twins.

The sequenced material came from memory (CD45RO+) T cells sorted from blood. The origin of this receptor is a woman younger than 35 in good health. The chain links TRBV11-2 to TRBJ2-3, with D possibly TRBD1 on 5 matching bases. Here the CDR3 reads CASSLDRATTDTQYF. The CDR3 coding sequence is TGTGCCAGCAGCTTAGACAGGGCAACCACAGATACGCAGTATTTT.